The 11 T cell receptor beta chains presented below share a single source sample, sequenced in a study of shared clonotypes between healthy human individuals. Sequencing used immunoSEQ multiplex PCR; TCRdb keeps in-frame clones, though not all of them. The profile shows hundreds of thousands of clones, around 72% of them singletons. Material: memory CD4+ T cells sorted from blood. Subset reported: CD45RA-negative fraction. The receptors originated from a woman aged 25 to 39 in good health.

The chain joins TRBV7-3 to TRBJ2-1; TRBD2 matches 8 bases. There are 15 residues in the CDR3. Germline CDR1 and CDR2: SGHTA and FQGTGA. V trimming: 0 bases; J trimming: 7 bases; junction bases outside the gene matches: 5. In DNA, the CDR3 is TGTGCCAGCAGCTTAACTAGCGGGAACATAAATGAGCAGTTCTTC. It specifies CASSLTSGNINEQFF.

The chain links TRBV27 to TRBJ2-2; D gene unclear. The V end lost 6 bases, the J end lost 8 bases, and 10 bases lay between the germline ends. Germline CDR1 and CDR2: MNHEY and SMNVEV (reference sequence). The CDR3 consists of 12 residues. This CDR3 is CASRQGPGELFF. The CDR3 bases are TGTGCCAGCAGACAAGGGCCGGGGGAGCTGTTTTTT.

This clone has just one count. The genes are TRBV5-1 and TRBJ2-1, with D perhaps TRBD2 (6 bases). V gave up 1 base and J gave up 8 bases, with 22 bases separating them. The CDR3 loop spans 17 amino acids. CDR1 and CDR2 (germline): SGHRS, YFSETQ. The CDR3, as DNA: TGCGCCAGCAGCTTGACTAGCCCAACCCCAGGGAAGGATGAGCAGTTCTTC. Translation gives CASSLTSPTPGKDEQFF.

This chain uses TRBV10-3 with TRBJ2-3, with unresolved D. The CDR3 has 12 amino acids. CDR1 is ENHRY and CDR2 is SYGVKD in the germline V gene. Deletions cut 4 bases from V and 5 bases from J, with 7 bases between. The CDR3 sequence is CAISGHGDTQYF. CDR3 coding DNA: TGTGCCATCAGTGGACATGGAGATACGCAGTATTTT.

The V gene is TRBV18, the J gene TRBJ2-2, with D unresolved. Trimming left V 0 bases short and J 5 bases short, with 13 bases between. This CDR3 has 16 amino acids. Germline CDR1 reads KGHSH; CDR2 reads LQKENI. CDR3 DNA sequence: TGTGCCAGCTCACCACCGGGTCAGGCCCGTACCGGGGAGCTGTTTTTT. Protein: CASSPPGQARTGELFF. Supplemented by reference TRBV18 and TRBJ2-2, the full variable domain reads NAGVMQNPRHLVRRRGQEARLRCSPMKGHSHVYWYRQLPEEGLKFMVYLQKENIIDESGMPKERFSAEFPKEGPSILRIQQVVRGDSAAYFCASSPPGQARTGELFFGEGSRLTVL.

J is TRBJ2-1 and V is TRBV4-2; 10 bases line up with TRBD2. Trimming took 4 bases from V and 0 from J; bases not matched to a gene: 12. The CDR3 length is 19 residues. The germline gives CDR1 LGHNA, CDR2 YNFKEQ. CDR3 in amino acids: CASSLPGLAEGSSYNEQFF. The CDR3 DNA follows: TGTGCCAGCAGCCTTCCTGGACTAGCGGAGGGGAGCTCCTACAATGAGCAGTTCTTC.

The chain joins TRBV27 to TRBJ2-3, with D perhaps matching TRBD2 (7 bases). Germline V gene sequence: CDR1 MNHEY, CDR2 SMNVEV (reference sequence). The V gene lost 11 bases and the J gene lost 5 bases, with 20 bases spanning the gap. CDR3 length: 14 residues. CDR3 nucleotides: TGTGCCTCAAGGGGGGCGGGAGTGCAAGATACGCAGTATTTT. Its translation is CASRGAGVQDTQYF.

The V and J genes are TRBV11-2 and TRBJ2-2, with TRBD1 matching over 10 bases. CDR3 size: 14 residues. The trim removed 5 bases at V and 7 bases at J, leaving 4 bases unmatched. In germline, CDR1 is SGHAT, CDR2 FQNNGV. CDR3 protein: CASSLDRGIGELFF. The CDR3 region has the DNA TGTGCCAGCAGCCTGGACAGGGGGATCGGGGAGCTGTTTTTT. Combining the CDR3 with reference TRBV11-2 and TRBJ2-2 gives the whole variable domain EAGVAQSPRYKIIEKRQSVAFWCNPISGHATLYWYQQILGQGPKLLIQFQNNGVVDDSQLPKDRFSAERLKGVDSTLKIQPAKLEDSAVYLCASSLDRGIGELFFGEGSRLTVL.

This clone showed up just a few times. Additional DNA sequences in this sample encode the identical CDR3. The genes are TRBV9 and TRBJ2-3, with D unclear. Trimming took off 0 bases at V and 2 bases at J, with 4 bases between the two ends. The germline gives CDR1 SGDLS, CDR2 YYNGEE. CDR3 length: 13 residues. Written as DNA, the CDR3 is TGTGCCAGCAGCGTAGGGTACACAGATACGCAGTATTTT. Residues: CASSVGYTDTQYF. Together with reference TRBV9 and TRBJ2-3, the CDR3 gives the full variable domain: DSGVTQTPKHLITATGQRVTLRCSPRSGDLSVYWYQQSLDQGLQFLIQYYNGEERAKGNILERFSAQQFPDLHSELNLSSLELGDSALYFCASSVGYTDTQYFGPGTRLTVL.

This clone occurred many times. This sequence joins TRBV5-1 and TRBJ2-2; D is unresolved. Per the germline V gene, CDR1 is SGHRS and CDR2 is YFSETQ. This CDR3 comprises 16 residues. With 0 bases removed from V and 2 bases from J, the gap between germline ends came to 11 bases. The CDR3 protein is CASSLDGQPNTGELFF. In DNA, the CDR3 is TGCGCCAGCAGCTTGGACGGCCAGCCAAACACCGGGGAGCTGTTTTTT.

The chain has TRBV28 and TRBJ2-7; possibly TRBD2 for D (7 bases). Germline CDR1 is MDHEN and CDR2 is SYDVKM. The CDR3 consists of 15 residues. The germline V and J ends were trimmed by 3 bases and 5 bases, with 17 bases remaining between them. The CDR3 nucleotides are TGTGCCAGCAGTTTGCAGCTAGGGGGGGTTCACGAGCAGTACTTC. Translating gives CASSLQLGGVHEQYF.